The 11 T cell receptor beta chains listed next were all sequenced from one sample in a study of identical twins. TCRdb recomputed calls from the 5' RACE reads with MiXCR, one row per CDR3 protein. The sample carries 300,000 to 400,000 distinct CDR3 sequences, about 12% recorded once. These same data were also listed under a study on yellow fever vaccine responses in identical twins.

Input material: CD8+ T cells sorted from blood. The receptors derive from a woman aged 18-35 years in good health.

The CDR3 region is CASSLTPSGGSYNEQFF. CDR3 DNA sequence: TGTGCCAGCAGCCTAACTCCTAGCGGGGGCTCCTACAATGAGCAGTTCTTC. The J gene is TRBJ2-1, the V gene TRBV3-1, with TRBD2 matching 10 bases. The CDR3 has 17 residues. Germline CDR1 is LGHDT and CDR2 is YNNKEL (reference sequence). Germline trimming cut 4 bases from V and 0 bases from J; bases unmatched to any gene: 6.

This clonotype has just a few counts. The V gene is TRBV9, the J gene TRBJ2-1; 11 bases agree with TRBD2. Trimming cost V 4 bases and J 7 bases; bases outside gene matches: 7. From germline, CDR1 is SGDLS and CDR2 YYNGEE. The CDR3 totals 15 residues. The CDR3 coding sequence is TGTGCCAGCAGCACACTAGCGGGAGAGGAGAATGAGCAGTTCTTC. Translating gives CASSTLAGEENEQFF.

The chain recombines TRBV5-5 with TRBJ2-7, with 7 bases lining up with TRBD2. This CDR3 comprises 15 residues. J gave up 2 bases and V 4 bases, and 9 bases lay outside the gene matches. Germline assignment: CDR1 SGHKS and CDR2 YYEKEE (reference sequence). CDR3 bases: TGTGCCAGCAGCGGCCGGGACTACCCTACCTACGAGCAGTACTTC. Translating gives CASSGRDYPTYEQYF.

There are a few counts of this clonotype. V gene TRBV28 combines with J gene TRBJ2-1; D is possibly TRBD2 (6 bases). V lost 6 bases to trimming and J lost 10 bases, with 19 bases between them. The germline CDR1 and CDR2 sequences are MDHEN and SYDVKM. The length of the CDR3 is 14 residues. CDR3 amino acids: CASRPTDGTPEQFF. The CDR3 DNA follows: TGTGCCAGCAGACCCACCGACGGGACTCCCGAGCAGTTCTTC.

The chain couples TRBV5-6 to TRBJ2-1, with D possibly being TRBD2 (5 bases). The CDR3 extends over 12 amino acids. CDR1 is SGHDT and CDR2 is YYEEEE in the germline V gene. Trimming pared 4 bases from V and 7 bases from J, leaving 9 bases between. Written as DNA, the CDR3 is TGTGCCAGCAGCGGACTGGGGAATGAGCAGTTCTTC. Amino acid sequence: CASSGLGNEQFF.

This clonotype was seen only a few times. The CDR3: CATSRVSAESTDTQYF. CDR3 DNA sequence: TGTGCCACCAGCAGAGTCTCGGCGGAAAGCACAGATACGCAGTATTTT. The rearrangement uses TRBV15 and TRBJ2-3; no firm D call. The germline V gene has CDR1 LNHNV and CDR2 YYDKDF (reference sequence). This CDR3 has 16 amino acids. V lost 1 base and J lost 0, with 11 bases in between.

In its sample, this clonotype was seen a few times. The chain joins TRBV28 to TRBJ1-1; D might be TRBD1 (5 bases). The CDR3 is 12 amino acids. The V and J ends lost 7 bases and 4 bases respectively, with 10 bases between them. Germline loops: CDR1 MDHEN, CDR2 SYDVKM. The CDR3: CASILGTTEAFF. DNA of the CDR3: TGTGCCAGCATACTGGGGACCACTGAAGCTTTCTTT.

This clonotype was recorded many times. The genes are TRBV9 and TRBJ2-1; 8 nucleotides align to TRBD2. Per the germline V gene, CDR1 is SGDLS and CDR2 is YYNGEE. V lost 0 bases to trimming and J lost 6 bases; unmatched junction nucleotides: 5. This CDR3 region has 15 residues. This CDR3 is CASSVGGTSGNEQFF. The CDR3 DNA follows: TGTGCCAGCAGCGTAGGCGGGACTAGTGGCAATGAGCAGTTCTTC.

The V gene is TRBV20-1, the J gene TRBJ2-5, with a tentative D call TRBD2 (6 bases). The CDR3 runs 14 residues. V lost 0 bases and J lost 0, with 8 bases in between. Germline CDR1 reads DFQATT; CDR2 reads SNEGSKA (reference sequence). The CDR3 loop reads CSARDPGDQETQYF. DNA for the CDR3: TGCAGTGCTAGAGATCCGGGGGACCAAGAGACCCAGTACTTC.

V and J are TRBV20-1 and TRBJ2-4; TRBD2 agrees at 8 bases. Germline CDR1 DFQATT, CDR2 SNEGSKA (reference sequence). This CDR3 has 17 amino acids. V was pared by 0 bases and J by 1 base, with 8 bases of the junction left unmatched. CDR3 amino acids: CSARDEGSGVAKNIQYF. As DNA, the CDR3 is TGCAGTGCTAGAGATGAAGGTAGCGGGGTGGCCAAAAACATTCAGTACTTC.

The chain links TRBV28 to TRBJ1-4; D is possibly TRBD1 (6 bases). CDR3 length: 16 amino acids. Germline V lookup: CDR1 MDHEN, CDR2 SYDVKM. V was clipped by 2 bases and J by 7 bases, with 17 bases between them. The CDR3 DNA is TGTGCCAGCAGTTTAGGGGGGGCAGGGGAAAGTGAAAAACTGTTTTTT. It translates to CASSLGGAGESEKLFF.